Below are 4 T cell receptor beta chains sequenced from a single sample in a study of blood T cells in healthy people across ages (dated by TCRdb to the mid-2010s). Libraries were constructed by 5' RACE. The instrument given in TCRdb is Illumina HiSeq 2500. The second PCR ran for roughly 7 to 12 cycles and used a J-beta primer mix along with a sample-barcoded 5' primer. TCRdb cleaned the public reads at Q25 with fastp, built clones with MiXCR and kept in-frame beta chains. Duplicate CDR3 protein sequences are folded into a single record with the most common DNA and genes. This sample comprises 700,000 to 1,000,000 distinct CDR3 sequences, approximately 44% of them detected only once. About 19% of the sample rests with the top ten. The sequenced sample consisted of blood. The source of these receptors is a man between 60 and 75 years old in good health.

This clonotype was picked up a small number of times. This chain's CDR3 is CSARGVGSRDPYEQYF. DNA of the CDR3: TGCAGTGCTAGAGGGGTGGGAAGTAGGGACCCCTACGAGCAGTACTTC. The chain is built from TRBV20-1 and TRBJ2-7, with D possibly being TRBD1 or TRBD2 (5 bases each). Trimming pared 1 base from V and 2 bases from J, leaving 18 bases between. CDR3 size: 16 residues. Per the germline V gene, CDR1 is DFQATT and CDR2 is SNEGSKA (reference sequence).

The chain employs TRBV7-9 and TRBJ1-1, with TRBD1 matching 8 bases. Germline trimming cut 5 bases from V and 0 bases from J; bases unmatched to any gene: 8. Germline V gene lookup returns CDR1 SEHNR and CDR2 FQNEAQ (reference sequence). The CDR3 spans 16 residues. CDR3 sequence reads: CASSPGTGLLNTEAFF. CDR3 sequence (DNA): TGTGCCAGCAGCCCAGGGACAGGACTACTGAACACTGAAGCTTTCTTT. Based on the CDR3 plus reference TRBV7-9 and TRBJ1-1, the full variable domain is DTGVSQNPRHKITKRGQNVTFRCDPISEHNRLYWYRQTLGQGPEFLTYFQNEAQLEKSRLLSDRFSAERPKGSFSTLEIQRTEQGDSAMYLCASSPGTGLLNTEAFFGQGTRLTVV.

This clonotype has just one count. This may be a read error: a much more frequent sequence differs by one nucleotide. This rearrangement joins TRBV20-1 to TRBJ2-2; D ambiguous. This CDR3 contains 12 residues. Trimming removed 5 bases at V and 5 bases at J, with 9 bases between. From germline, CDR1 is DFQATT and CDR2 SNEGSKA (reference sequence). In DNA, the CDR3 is TGCAGTGCTCCGAATGAGACCGGGGAGCTGTTTTTT. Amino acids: CSAPNETGELFF.

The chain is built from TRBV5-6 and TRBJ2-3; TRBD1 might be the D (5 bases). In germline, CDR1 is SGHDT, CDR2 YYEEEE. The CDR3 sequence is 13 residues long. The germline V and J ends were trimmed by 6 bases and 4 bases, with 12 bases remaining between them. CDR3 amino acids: CASTFRAADTQYF. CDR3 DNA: TGTGCCAGCACCTTCAGGGCGGCAGATACGCAGTATTTT.